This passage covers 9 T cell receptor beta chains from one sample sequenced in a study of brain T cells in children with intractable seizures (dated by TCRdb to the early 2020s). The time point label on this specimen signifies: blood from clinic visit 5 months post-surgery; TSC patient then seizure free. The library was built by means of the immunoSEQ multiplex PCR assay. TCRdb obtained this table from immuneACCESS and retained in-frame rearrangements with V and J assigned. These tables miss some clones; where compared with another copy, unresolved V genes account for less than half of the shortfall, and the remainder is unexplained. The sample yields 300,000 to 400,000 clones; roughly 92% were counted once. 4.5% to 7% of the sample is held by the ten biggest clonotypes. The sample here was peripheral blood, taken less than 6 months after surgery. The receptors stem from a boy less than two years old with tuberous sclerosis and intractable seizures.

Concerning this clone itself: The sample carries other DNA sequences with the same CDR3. The CDR3 sequence is CASSILAGGELFF. In DNA form, the CDR3 reads TGTGCCAGTAGTATACTAGCGGGAGGGGAGCTGTTTTTT. The V and J genes are TRBV19 and TRBJ2-2; 9 bases agree with TRBD2. Per the germline V gene, CDR1 is LNHDA and CDR2 is SQIVND (reference sequence). Unmatched junction bases numbered 0, after V lost 2 bases and J lost 8 bases. The CDR3 has 13 amino acids.

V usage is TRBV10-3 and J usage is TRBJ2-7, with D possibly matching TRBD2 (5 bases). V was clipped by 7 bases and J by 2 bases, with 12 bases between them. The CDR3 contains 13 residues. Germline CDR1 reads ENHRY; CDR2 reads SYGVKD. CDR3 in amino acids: CAIKDLNPYEQYF. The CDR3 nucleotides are TGTGCCATCAAGGACTTGAACCCCTACGAGCAGTACTTC.

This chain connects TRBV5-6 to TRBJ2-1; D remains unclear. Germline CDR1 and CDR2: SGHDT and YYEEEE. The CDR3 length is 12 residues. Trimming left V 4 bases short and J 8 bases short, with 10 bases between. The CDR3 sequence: CASSLTPDEQFF. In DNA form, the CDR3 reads TGTGCCAGCAGCCTTACTCCCGATGAGCAGTTCTTC.

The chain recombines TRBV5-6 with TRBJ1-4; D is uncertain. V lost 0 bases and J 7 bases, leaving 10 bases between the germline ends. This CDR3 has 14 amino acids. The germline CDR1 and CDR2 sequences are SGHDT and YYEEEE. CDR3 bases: TGTGCCAGCAGCTTGGGTGCTAGCGGTGAAAAACTGTTTTTT. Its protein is CASSLGASGEKLFF.

The CDR3 DNA reads as TGCGCCAGCAGTACCCGGGGCACGGAGACCCAGTACTTC. It translates to CASSTRGTETQYF. The chain is built from TRBV5-1 and TRBJ2-5; either TRBD1 or TRBD2 may fit D (5 bases each). The germline V gene has CDR1 SGHRS and CDR2 YFSETQ. The CDR3 length is 13 residues. Deletions cut 5 bases from V and 5 bases from J, with 13 bases between.

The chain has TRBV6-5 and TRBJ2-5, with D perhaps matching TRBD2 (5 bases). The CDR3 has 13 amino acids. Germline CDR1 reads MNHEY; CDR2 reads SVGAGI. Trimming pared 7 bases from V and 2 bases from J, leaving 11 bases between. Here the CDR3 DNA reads TGTGCCAGCACGCCGGGGTTGCAAGAGACCCAGTACTTC. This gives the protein CASTPGLQETQYF.

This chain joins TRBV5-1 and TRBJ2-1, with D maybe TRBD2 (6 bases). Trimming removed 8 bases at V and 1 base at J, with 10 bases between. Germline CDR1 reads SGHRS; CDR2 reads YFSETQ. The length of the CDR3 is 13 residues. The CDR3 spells CASQTSSYNEQFF. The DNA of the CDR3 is TGCGCCAGTCAGACTAGTTCCTACAATGAGCAGTTCTTC. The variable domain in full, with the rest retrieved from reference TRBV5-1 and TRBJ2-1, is KAGVTQTPRYLIKTRGQQVTLSCSPISGHRSVSWYQQTPGQGLQFLFEYFSETQRNKGNFPGRFSGRQFSNSRSEMNVSTLELGDSALYLCASQTSSYNEQFFGPGTRLTVL.

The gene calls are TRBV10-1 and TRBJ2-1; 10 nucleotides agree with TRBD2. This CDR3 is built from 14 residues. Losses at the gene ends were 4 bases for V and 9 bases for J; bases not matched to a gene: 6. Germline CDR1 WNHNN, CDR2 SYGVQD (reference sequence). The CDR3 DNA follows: TGCGCCAGCAGTGTCGAGATAGCGGGAGGTGAGCAGTTCTTC. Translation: CASSVEIAGGEQFF.

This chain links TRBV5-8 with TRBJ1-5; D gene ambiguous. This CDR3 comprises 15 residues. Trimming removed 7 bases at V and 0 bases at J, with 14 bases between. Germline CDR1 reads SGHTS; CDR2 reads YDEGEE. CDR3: CASAERRVSNQPQHF. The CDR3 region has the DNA TGTGCCAGCGCCGAAAGAAGGGTTAGCAATCAGCCCCAGCATTTT. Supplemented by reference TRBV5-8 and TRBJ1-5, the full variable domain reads EAGVTQSPTHLIKTRGQQATLRCSPISGHTSVYWYQQALGLGLQFLLWYDEGEERNRGNFPPRFSGRQFPNYSSELNVNALELEDSALYLCASAERRVSNQPQHFGDGTRLSIL.